The TCR beta chain described here comes from a study of CD8 T cells in Susac syndrome. Healthy donors constituted the controls, which were matched for age and sex. Reverse transcription of about 0.5 to 1 ug RNA used random hexamers. TCRdb fed the immunoSEQ multiplex PCR reads into MiXCR, producing one record per CDR3 protein. The profile shows 160,000 or so distinct CDR3 sequences, around 95% of them singletons. This CDR3 is 15 amino acids long. Trimming shortened V by 4 bases and J by 4 bases, and 16 bases separated the two germline ends. Germline V gene sequence: CDR1 SGHRS, CDR2 YFSETQ. The origin of this receptor is a human donor in good health. Source material: CD4+ T cells from PBMCs. The rearrangement joins TRBV5-1 to TRBJ2-3; D might be TRBD2 (5 bases). CDR3 residues: CASSPAPSSSDTQYF. The CDR3 DNA follows: TGCGCCAGCAGCCCGGCCCCTAGCTCTTCAGATACGCAGTATTTT.